What follows is one T cell receptor (beta chain) and its context. Its antigen remains unidentified. These data belong to a study of T cell clonotyping in hematopoietic cell transplantation. CDR1 is MNHNY, CDR2 SVGAGI, per germline (reference sequence). Trimming removed 5 bases from V and 0 bases from J, with 10 bases in between. The CDR3 consists of 14 residues. Study-level findings and limits: Few recipient clonotypes overlapped donors; over 95% were de novo at given depth. After transplant, recipient diversity fell while pathologically expanded clonotypes grew through day 180. CD4 and CD8 repertoire contributions could not be separated without sorting.

Assay used: immunoSEQ multiplex PCR; TCRdb lists only in-frame clones, some missing. Found here are some 14,000 clones, just over 95% of them singletons; the top ten hold 4.2%. V usage is TRBV6-6 and J usage is TRBJ1-1; TRBD1 is a possible D gene (6 bases). The sequencing used peripheral blood mononuclear cells, collected 30 days after allogeneic stem cell transplant. This TCR came from a female patient aged 45-60 years who had an allogeneic stem cell transplant from an unrelated donor, so T cells may come from the graft donor. Some clones in this sample may be carry-over from other donors' samples. Here the CDR3 reads CASSERTVNTEAFF. In nucleotides, the CDR3 is TGTGCCAGCAGTGAGCGGACAGTGAACACTGAAGCTTTCTTT.